Listed below are T cell receptor beta chains from one sample, sequenced in a study of response to subunit inactivated influenza vaccine. TCRdb itself ran the RT-PCR reads through MiXCR, one entry per CDR3 protein. The sample holds roughly 500,000 distinct CDR3 sequences; over 25% are singletons and the top ten take approximately 2%. This specimen consisted of CD4+ T cells sorted from PBMCs, obtained around 5 days after vaccination. These receptors all come from a man aged 50-59 years who received an inactivated influenza vaccine. The CDR3 runs from the conserved cysteine through the conserved F or W. The order of the fields is D gene, clone size, V gene, J gene, CDR3 length, CDR3 DNA, CDR3 protein. The D gene is left open where the match is weak. Size is stated for part of the rows, as once, few or many counts, or as a class when the clone is expanded.

NA	NA	TRBV29-1	TRBJ1-1	13	TGCAGCGTTGCCGGTGGGAGGAACACTGAAGCTTTCTTT	CSVAGGRNTEAFF
TRBD1	few	TRBV10-3	TRBJ2-3	15	TGTGCCATCAGTGAGTCCCGACAGGGGGCAGATACGCAGTATTTT	CAISESRQGADTQYF
NA	once	TRBV20-1	TRBJ2-5	14	TGCAGTGCTAGTTCAGGGGCCTGGAAAGAGACCCAGTACTTC	CSASSGAWKETQYF
NA	NA	TRBV5-1	TRBJ1-1	14	TGCGCCAGCAGCGAGGGACGGGGGAACACTGAAGCTTTCTTT	CASSEGRGNTEAFF
TRBD2	NA	TRBV14	TRBJ2-3	16	TGTGCCAGCAGCCTACCGGGACTAGTGTTCGCGGGTACGCAGTATTTT	CASSLPGLVFAGTQYF
TRBD1	NA	TRBV20-1	TRBJ2-7	16	TGCAGTGCGAGACCCAGGACAGGGGGGGGTGTTTACGAGCAGTACTTC	CSARPRTGGGVYEQYF
NA	few	TRBV12-3/TRBV12-4	TRBJ2-7	14	TGTGCCAGCAGACCGGGACGCAGCTCCTACGAGCAGTACTTC	CASRPGRSSYEQYF
TRBD2	NA	TRBV20-1	TRBJ2-1	16	TGCAGTGCTAGAGTAGCGGGAGTGGGGTTAGGAGATGAGCAGTTCTTC	CSARVAGVGLGDEQFF
TRBD1	NA	TRBV7-2	TRBJ2-2	16	TGTGCCAGCAGCTTTCTTGGAGACAGGGGGTCAGGGGAGCTGTTTTTT	CASSFLGDRGSGELFF
NA	once	TRBV10-2	TRBJ2-7	14	TGCGCCAGCAGGGGGGGCATCGGCTCCTACGAGCAGTACTTC	CASRGGIGSYEQYF
NA	NA	TRBV5-6	TRBJ2-3	13	TGTGCCAGCAGCCACGGAAGGACAGATACGCAGTATTTT	CASSHGRTDTQYF
TRBD1	many	TRBV11-1	TRBJ2-1	14	TGTGCCAGCAGCTTAGAGGGACAGCTCAATGAGCAGTTCTTC	CASSLEGQLNEQFF
TRBD2	NA	TRBV20-1	TRBJ2-7	14	TGCAGTGCCATTAGCGGGGCCCCTTCCTACGAGCAGTACTTC	CSAISGAPSYEQYF
NA	NA	TRBV3-1	TRBJ1-1	12	TGTGCCAGCAGCCTCCGACCGAGGGAAGCTTTCTTT	CASSLRPREAFF
NA	few	TRBV15	TRBJ2-7	15	TGTGCCACCAGCAGAGTGGCGTCAGGACAATACGAGCAGTACTTC	CATSRVASGQYEQYF
NA	few	TRBV7-2	TRBJ1-4	14	TGTGCCAGCAGCCCAGAGGGACATCTCAGAAAACTGTTTTTT	CASSPEGHLRKLFF
TRBD2	NA	TRBV5-1	TRBJ2-5	16	TGCGCCAGCAGCTTGGGTTCTAGCGGGGAACAAGAGACCCAGTACTTC	CASSLGSSGEQETQYF
TRBD2	NA	TRBV29-1	TRBJ2-1	14	TGCAGCGGAGGGACTAGCGGGAGTAATAATGAGCAGTTCTTC	CSGGTSGSNNEQFF
TRBD2	few	TRBV24-1	TRBJ2-1	16	TGTGCCACCAGTGATTTTAGCGGGGGGGCCAGAAATGAGCAGTTCTTC	CATSDFSGGARNEQFF
NA	few	TRBV5-6	TRBJ2-5	12	TGTGCCAGCAAAGGGGGGCCAGAGACCCAGTACTTC	CASKGGPETQYF
NA	NA	TRBV5-1	TRBJ1-1	15	TGCGCCAGCAGCTTGGCCCGGGGGCAGAACACTGAAGCTTTCTTT	CASSLARGQNTEAFF
NA	NA	TRBV2	TRBJ1-6	14	TGTGCCAGCAGTCGGGACTCCGAAAATTCACCCCTCCACTTT	CASSRDSENSPLHF
TRBD2	few	TRBV10-3	TRBJ2-1	13	TGTGCCATCAGTGAGAGCGGGAGAGATGAGCAGTTCTTC	CAISESGRDEQFF
NA	NA	TRBV4-1	TRBJ2-1	16	TGCGCCAGCAGCCAAGATGGCAGCGGGCAGTACAATGAGCAGTTCTTC	CASSQDGSGQYNEQFF
NA	few	TRBV5-1	TRBJ2-1	15	TGCGCCAGCAGCTTGCAAGCGGACTCCTACAATGAGCAGTTCTTC	CASSLQADSYNEQFF
NA	NA	TRBV6-1	TRBJ1-2	14	TGTGCCAGCAGCTCCGGGCTCACGAGCTATGGCTACACCTTC	CASSSGLTSYGYTF
NA	NA	TRBV29-1	TRBJ2-2	15	TGCAGCGTTGAAGATCGAACCCACAACACCGGGGAGCTGTTTTTT	CSVEDRTHNTGELFF
NA	NA	TRBV3-1	TRBJ1-6	15	TGTGCCAGCAGCAACCGGGACACTTATAATTCACCCCTCCACTTT	CASSNRDTYNSPLHF